The 22 T cell receptor beta chains presented below share a single source sample, sequenced in a study of control samples from healthy donors and cancer patients. The method was immunoSEQ multiplex PCR; TCRdb's version includes in-frame clones alone and lacks a portion of them. Of approximately 100,000 clones listed, around nine tenths are singletons. Specimen: blood. The receptors derive from a man younger than 40 in good health.

The chain couples TRBV6-5 to TRBJ1-1; a weak D match, TRBD1 (5 bases). The CDR3 is 12 amino acids. Germline-derived CDR1 and CDR2 are MNHEY and SVGAGI. V lost 5 bases and J lost 8, with 12 bases in between. The CDR3, as DNA: TGTGCCAGCAGTACCATGGGGCCGGAAGCTTTCTTT. Its protein product is CASSTMGPEAFF.

The V call is TRBV4-1, the J call TRBJ2-7; D not certain. CDR3 size: 13 residues. Trimming left V 4 bases short and J 3 bases short, with 10 bases between. Germline assignment: CDR1 MGHRA and CDR2 YSYEKL. The CDR3 sequence is CASSRQVNYEQYV. CDR3 bases: TGCGCCAGCAGCCGGCAGGTCAACTACGAGCAGTACGTC.

To note about this clone: At the DNA level, this CDR3 is encoded by other sequences in the same sample as well. The V and J genes are TRBV19 and TRBJ2-5, with a tentative D call TRBD2 (6 bases). The CDR3 has 13 residues. V lost 3 bases and J lost 2, with 7 bases in between. CDR1 is LNHDA and CDR2 is SQIVND in the germline V gene (reference sequence). CDR3 sequence (DNA): TGTGCCAGTAGTATGGGACTTCAAGAGACCCAGTACTTC. Amino acid sequence: CASSMGLQETQYF.

The rearrangement uses TRBV10-1 and TRBJ1-5; D possibly corresponds to TRBD1 (5 bases). With 4 bases removed from V and 1 base from J, the gap between germline ends came to 8 bases. Germline CDR1 is WNHNN and CDR2 is SYGVQD (reference sequence). This CDR3 has 14 residues. The CDR3 spells CASSVGDSNQPQHF. In nucleotides, the CDR3 is TGCGCCAGCAGTGTCGGGGACAGCAATCAGCCCCAGCATTTT.

The chain carries TRBV7-8 and TRBJ1-5; no clear D gene. V lost 1 base and J lost 2, with 9 bases in between. The CDR3 loop spans 15 amino acids. Germline V lookup: CDR1 SGHVS, CDR2 FQNEAQ. In DNA form, the CDR3 reads TGTGCCAGCAGCTTAGACGACGGCCGCAATCAGCCCCAGCATTTT. This codes for CASSLDDGRNQPQHF.

This chain joins TRBV12-3 or TRBV12-4 and TRBJ2-7; D not certain. The V end was cut by 6 bases, the J end by 3 bases, with 12 bases between. This CDR3 region has 13 residues. The CDR3 sequence is CASSYQASYEQYF. CDR3 DNA sequence: TGTGCCAGCAGCTATCAAGCGAGCTACGAGCAGTACTTC.

V and J are TRBV7-8 and TRBJ1-6; D not certain. This CDR3 spans 14 amino acids. The germline CDR1 and CDR2 sequences are SGHVS and FQNEAQ. Trimming pared 6 bases from V and 10 bases from J, leaving 16 bases between. The DNA for the CDR3 is TGTGCCAGCAGGGCCGATGTGGTGGGGTCACCCCTCCACTTT. This sequence encodes CASRADVVGSPLHF.

The chain joins TRBV7-2 to TRBJ1-3, with D unresolved. The ends were cut back, 6 bases at V and 2 bases at J, with 14 bases in the middle. This CDR3 comprises 15 residues. Per the germline V gene, CDR1 is SGHTA and CDR2 is FQGNSA. DNA of the CDR3: TGTGCCAGCAGGGTGCGAACTACTCCTGGAAACACCATATATTTT. Its translation is CASRVRTTPGNTIYF.

The sample holds a few counts of this clone. This chain joins TRBV9 and TRBJ1-2; perhaps TRBD1 as D (6 bases). CDR3 length: 16 residues. CDR1 SGDLS and CDR2 YYNGEE come from the germline V gene. V was pared by 3 bases and J by 4 bases, with 19 bases between. As DNA, the CDR3 is TGTGCCAGCAGCGATAGTTCAGGGGAGGAGGGCTATGGCTACACCTTC. It encodes CASSDSSGEEGYGYTF.

The rearrangement links TRBV21-1 to TRBJ2-3; the D call TRBD2 from the table was never checked on the DNA. TRBV21-1 is recorded as a pseudogene. The CDR3 consists of 23 residues. The CDR3 reads CASSKEQLASGGAYIHSTDTQYF. Here the CDR3 DNA reads TGTGCCAGCAGCAAAGAACAGCTGGCTAGCGGGGGGGCCTATATTCATAGCACAGATACGCAGTATTTT.

The chain links TRBV5-4 to TRBJ1-4; 8 nucleotides align to TRBD1. This CDR3 region has 15 residues. V shed 3 bases and J 4 bases; nucleotides not matched to a gene: 5. Germline V CDR1 and CDR2: SGHNT, YYREEE (reference sequence). The CDR3 nucleotides read TGTGCCAGCAGCTCAGACAGGGGCTTTAATGAAAAACTGTTTTTT. As protein: CASSSDRGFNEKLFF.

The chain combines TRBV18 with TRBJ2-7, with TRBD1 matching 9 bases. The CDR3 is made up of 13 amino acids. CDR1 KGHSH and CDR2 LQKENI come from the germline V gene. Trimming cost V 4 bases and J 7 bases; bases outside gene matches: 5. Here the CDR3 DNA reads TGTGCCAGCTCACGGGACAGGGCGGGAGAGCAGTACGTC. This encodes CASSRDRAGEQYV.

The chain carries TRBV7-9 and TRBJ1-1, with TRBD1 matching over 9 bases. The trim removed 5 bases at V and 1 base at J, leaving 5 bases unmatched. The CDR3 extends over 15 amino acids. CDR1 is SEHNR and CDR2 is FQNEAQ in the germline V gene (reference sequence). This CDR3 is CASSPQGAGNTEAFF. In DNA, the CDR3 is TGTGCCAGCAGCCCACAGGGGGCAGGGAACACTGAAGCTTTCTTT.

This rearrangement joins TRBV28 to TRBJ1-1; D uncertain. The V end was cut by 4 bases, the J end by 4 bases, with 10 bases between. CDR3 length equals 13 residues. The germline V gene encodes CDR1 MDHEN and CDR2 SYDVKM. The CDR3: CASSSGASTEAFF. The DNA for the CDR3 is TGTGCCAGCAGTTCGGGAGCGAGCACTGAAGCTTTCTTT.

The chain joins TRBV30 to TRBJ1-3, with D unclear. Trimming stripped 0 bases from V and 9 bases from J, with 9 bases between. Germline-derived CDR1 and CDR2 are GTSNPN and SVGIG (reference sequence). This CDR3 is 12 amino acids long. The CDR3, as DNA: TGTGCCTGGAGTGTCCTCTATAGCACCATATATTTT. It translates to CAWSVLYSTIYF. The full variable domain, completed using reference TRBV30 and TRBJ1-3, is SQTIHQWPATLVQPVGSPLSLECTVEGTSNPNLYWYRQAAGRGLQLLFYSVGIGQISSEVPQNLSASRPQDRQFILSSKKLLLSDSGFYLCAWSVLYSTIYFGEGSWLTVV.

The chain is built from TRBV5-1 and TRBJ1-1, with TRBD1 identical over 9 bases. The CDR3 has 14 residues. The V segment lost 4 bases and the J segment 11 bases; nucleotides outside the gene matches: 12. CDR1 is SGHRS, CDR2 YFSETQ, per germline. For the CDR3, the DNA is TGCGCCAGCAGCGATGACGGGACAGGGATGTGGGCTTTCTTT. Translated, it gives CASSDDGTGMWAFF.

CDR3 amino acids: CAWSEGTGTGGGEQFF. In DNA, the CDR3 is TGTGCCTGGAGTGAGGGGACAGGGACGGGTGGAGGTGAGCAGTTCTTC. The genes are TRBV30 and TRBJ2-1; 9 positions agree with TRBD1. The J segment lost 9 bases and the V segment lost 1 base, leaving 13 bases of the junction unmatched. This CDR3 is 16 amino acids long. The V gene's germline CDR1 is GTSNPN and CDR2 SVGIG (reference sequence).

This clone was recorded only once. The chain links TRBV4-1 to TRBJ2-5; maybe TRBD1 (5 bases). CDR1 and CDR2 from the germline V gene are MGHRA and YSYEKL. The CDR3 covers 15 residues. Trimming pared 0 bases from V and 1 base from J, leaving 9 bases between. CDR3 in amino acids: CASSQEGRAQETQYF. The CDR3 coding sequence is TGCGCCAGCAGCCAAGAAGGCAGGGCCCAAGAGACCCAGTACTTC.

The chain carries TRBV21-1 and TRBJ2-1; the D call in the table, TRBD1, was not verified against the DNA. TRBV21-1 is a pseudogene locus. The CDR3 has 18 residues. CDR3 protein: CASSPRKGPGQTGLEQFF. CDR3 nucleotide sequence: TGTGCCAGCAGCCCCCGGAAGGGACCGGGACAGACCGGGTTAGAGCAGTTCTTC.

This clone has only one observation. The chain is built from TRBV25-1 and TRBJ2-5; D could derive from TRBD1 or TRBD2 (6 bases each). This CDR3 spans 14 amino acids. V was shortened by 5 bases and J by 7 bases, with 17 bases between the two germline ends. Per the germline V gene, CDR1 is MGHDK and CDR2 is SYGVNS. The CDR3 reads CASSPRQEGGTQYF. The CDR3 DNA is TGTGCCAGCAGTCCCCGACAGGAGGGTGGGACCCAGTACTTC.

The V gene is TRBV6-4, the J gene TRBJ2-3; TRBD2 matches 10 bases. The CDR3 loop spans 15 amino acids. V gave up 2 bases and J gave up 6 bases; unmatched junction bases: 5. CDR1 is MRHNA, CDR2 SNTAGT, per germline. CDR3 coding DNA: TGTGCCAGCAGTGACGGAGCGGGGGGGCAGGATACGCAGTATTTT. Protein sequence: CASSDGAGGQDTQYF.

This sequence joins TRBV5-8 and TRBJ2-1; D call uncertain. The V and J ends lost 0 bases and 8 bases respectively, with 15 bases between them. This CDR3 has 15 amino acids. Germline V gene sequence: CDR1 SGHTS, CDR2 YDEGEE. The CDR3: CASSLARVRIDEQFF. Here the CDR3 DNA reads TGTGCCAGCAGCTTGGCCCGGGTAAGAATCGATGAGCAGTTCTTC. Supplemented by reference TRBV5-8 and TRBJ2-1, the full variable domain reads EAGVTQSPTHLIKTRGQQATLRCSPISGHTSVYWYQQALGLGLQFLLWYDEGEERNRGNFPPRFSGRQFPNYSSELNVNALELEDSALYLCASSLARVRIDEQFFGPGTRLTVL.